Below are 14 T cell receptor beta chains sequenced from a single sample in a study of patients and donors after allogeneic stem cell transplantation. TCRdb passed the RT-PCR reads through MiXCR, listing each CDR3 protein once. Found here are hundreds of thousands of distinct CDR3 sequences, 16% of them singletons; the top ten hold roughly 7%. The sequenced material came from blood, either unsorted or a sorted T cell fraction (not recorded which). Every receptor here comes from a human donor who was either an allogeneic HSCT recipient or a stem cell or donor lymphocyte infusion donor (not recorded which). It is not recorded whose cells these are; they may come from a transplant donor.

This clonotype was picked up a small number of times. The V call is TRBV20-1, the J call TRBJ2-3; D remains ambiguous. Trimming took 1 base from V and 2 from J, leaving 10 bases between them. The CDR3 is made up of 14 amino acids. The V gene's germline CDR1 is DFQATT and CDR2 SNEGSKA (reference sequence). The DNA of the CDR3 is TGCAGTGCTAGAGGGAAATCGACCACAGATACGCAGTATTTT. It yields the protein CSARGKSTTDTQYF.

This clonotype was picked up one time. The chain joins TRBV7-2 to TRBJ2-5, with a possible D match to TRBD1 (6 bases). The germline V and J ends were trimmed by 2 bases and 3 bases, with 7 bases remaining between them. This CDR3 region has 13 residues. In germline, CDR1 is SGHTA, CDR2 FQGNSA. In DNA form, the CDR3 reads TGTGCCAGCAGCTTACCAGGGGAAGAGACCCAGTACTTC. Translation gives CASSLPGEETQYF.

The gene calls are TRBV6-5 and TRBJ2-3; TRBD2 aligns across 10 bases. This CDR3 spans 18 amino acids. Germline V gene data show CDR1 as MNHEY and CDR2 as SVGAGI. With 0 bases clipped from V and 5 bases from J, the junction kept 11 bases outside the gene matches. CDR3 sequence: CASSYSRLAGVLRDTQYF. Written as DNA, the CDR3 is TGTGCCAGCAGTTACTCGCGGCTAGCGGGAGTTCTACGAGATACGCAGTATTTT.

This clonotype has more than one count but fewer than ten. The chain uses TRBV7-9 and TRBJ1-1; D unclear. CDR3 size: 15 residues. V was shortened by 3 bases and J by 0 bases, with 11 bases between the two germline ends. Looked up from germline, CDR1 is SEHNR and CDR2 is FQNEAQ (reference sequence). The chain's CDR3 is CASSFFLGLNTEAFF. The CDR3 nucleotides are TGTGCCAGCAGCTTTTTTTTAGGCTTGAACACTGAAGCTTTCTTT.

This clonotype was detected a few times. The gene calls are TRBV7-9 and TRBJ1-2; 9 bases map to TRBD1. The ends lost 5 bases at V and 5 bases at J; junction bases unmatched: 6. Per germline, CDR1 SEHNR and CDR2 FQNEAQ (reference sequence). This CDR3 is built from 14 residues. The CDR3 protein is CASSVQTGGYGYTF. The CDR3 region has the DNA TGTGCCAGCAGCGTTCAGACAGGGGGGTATGGCTACACCTTC.

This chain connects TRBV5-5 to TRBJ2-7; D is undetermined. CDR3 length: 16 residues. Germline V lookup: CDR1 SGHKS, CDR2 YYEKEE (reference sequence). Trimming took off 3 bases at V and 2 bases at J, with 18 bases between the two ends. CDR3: CASSSLEPDATYEQYF. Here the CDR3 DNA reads TGTGCCAGCAGCTCCTTAGAGCCGGACGCAACCTACGAGCAGTACTTC.

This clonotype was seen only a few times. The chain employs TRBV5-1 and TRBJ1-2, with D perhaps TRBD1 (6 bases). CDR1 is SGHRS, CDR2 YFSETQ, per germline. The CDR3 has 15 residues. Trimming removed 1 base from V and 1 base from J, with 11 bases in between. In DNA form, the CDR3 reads TGCGCCAGCAGCTTGCTCCCGGACAGTAACTATGGCTACACCTTC. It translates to CASSLLPDSNYGYTF.

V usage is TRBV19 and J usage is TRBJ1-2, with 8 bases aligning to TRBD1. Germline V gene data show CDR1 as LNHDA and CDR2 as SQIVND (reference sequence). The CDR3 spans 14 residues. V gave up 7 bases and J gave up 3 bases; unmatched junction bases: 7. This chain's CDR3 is CASTGGYHDYGYTF. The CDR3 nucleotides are TGTGCCAGTACAGGGGGCTATCACGACTATGGCTACACCTTC.

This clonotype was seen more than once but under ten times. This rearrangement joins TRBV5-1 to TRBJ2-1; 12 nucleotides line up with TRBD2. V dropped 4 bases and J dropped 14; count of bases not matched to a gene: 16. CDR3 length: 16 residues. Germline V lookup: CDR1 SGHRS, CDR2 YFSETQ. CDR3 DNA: TGCGCCAGCAGCATACCGGGACTAGCGGGTGGGCAAGGGAAGTTCTTC. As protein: CASSIPGLAGGQGKFF. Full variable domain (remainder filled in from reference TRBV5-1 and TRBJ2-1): KAGVTQTPRYLIKTRGQQVTLSCSPISGHRSVSWYQQTPGQGLQFLFEYFSETQRNKGNFPGRFSGRQFSNSRSEMNVSTLELGDSALYLCASSIPGLAGGQGKFFGPGTRLTVL.

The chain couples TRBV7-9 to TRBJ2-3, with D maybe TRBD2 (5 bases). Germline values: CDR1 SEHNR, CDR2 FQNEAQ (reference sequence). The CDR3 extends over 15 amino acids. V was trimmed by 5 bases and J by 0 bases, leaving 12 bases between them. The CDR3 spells CASSRRGGSTDTQYF. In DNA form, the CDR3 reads TGTGCCAGCAGCCGACGCGGAGGTAGCACAGATACGCAGTATTTT.

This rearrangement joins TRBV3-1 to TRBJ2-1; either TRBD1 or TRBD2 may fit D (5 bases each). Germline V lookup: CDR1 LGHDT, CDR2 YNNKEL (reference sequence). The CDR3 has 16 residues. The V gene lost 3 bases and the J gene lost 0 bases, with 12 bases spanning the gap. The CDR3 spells CASSHSLGPSYNEQFF. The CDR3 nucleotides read TGTGCCAGCAGCCATTCGTTGGGACCCTCCTACAATGAGCAGTTCTTC.

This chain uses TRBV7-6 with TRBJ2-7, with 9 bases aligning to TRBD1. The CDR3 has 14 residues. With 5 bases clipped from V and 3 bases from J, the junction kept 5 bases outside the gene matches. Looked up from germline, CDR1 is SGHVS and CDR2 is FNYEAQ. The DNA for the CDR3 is TGTGCCAGCAGCACCGGGACAGGGAACTACGAGCAGTACTTC. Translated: CASSTGTGNYEQYF. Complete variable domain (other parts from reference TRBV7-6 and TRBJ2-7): GAGVSQSPRYKVTKRGQDVALRCDPISGHVSLYWYRQALGQGPEFLTYFNYEAQQDKSGLPNDRFSAERPEGSISTLTIQRTEQRDSAMYRCASSTGTGNYEQYFGPGTRLTVT.

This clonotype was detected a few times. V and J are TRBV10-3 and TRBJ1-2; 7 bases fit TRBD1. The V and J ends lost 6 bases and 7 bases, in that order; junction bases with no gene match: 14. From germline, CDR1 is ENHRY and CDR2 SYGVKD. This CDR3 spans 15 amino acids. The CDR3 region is CAIRPAGGRGLGYTF. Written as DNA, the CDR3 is TGTGCCATCAGACCGGCAGGGGGTCGGGGACTTGGCTACACCTTC.

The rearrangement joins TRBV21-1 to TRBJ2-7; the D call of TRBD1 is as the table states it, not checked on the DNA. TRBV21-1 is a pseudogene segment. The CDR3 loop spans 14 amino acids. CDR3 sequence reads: CASSLTGGLYEQYF. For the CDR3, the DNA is TGTGCCAGCAGCCTGACAGGGGGCTTATACGAGCAGTACTTC.